This is a list of T cell receptor beta chains from one sample in a study of patients and donors after allogeneic stem cell transplantation. TCRdb analysed the RT-PCR reads with MiXCR anew, one entry per CDR3 protein. The table records approximately 9,000 distinct CDR3 sequences, 3% to 4.5% of them present only once. The specimen sequenced was blood, either unsorted or a sorted T cell fraction (not recorded which). The origin of the receptors is a human donor who was either an allogeneic HSCT recipient or a stem cell or donor lymphocyte infusion donor (not recorded which). It is not recorded whose cells these are; they may come from a transplant donor. Each CDR3 is given with its conserved first and last residue. The D gene is left open where the match is weak. Size tells how often a clone was seen (once, few, many) or the class of an expanded clone, and some rows leave it out.

size	V	length	J	D	CDR3	DNA
many	TRBV10-3	12	TRBJ2-4	-	CAIRDNSNIQYF	TGTGCCATCAGGGACAACTCGAACATTCAGTACTTC
many	TRBV7-9	17	TRBJ2-1	-	CASSLAWGDSGYNEQFF	TGTGCCAGCAGCTTAGCTTGGGGGGACAGCGGATACAATGAGCAGTTCTTC
many	TRBV6-6	17	TRBJ1-5	TRBD1	CASSFRGGQGLGQPQHF	TGTGCCAGCAGTTTTCGAGGGGGACAGGGCCTTGGTCAGCCCCAGCATTTT
many	TRBV5-1	15	TRBJ2-5	-	CASSLGTGGSETQYF	TGCGCCAGCAGCTTAGGGACTGGGGGGTCGGAGACCCAGTACTTC
-	TRBV20-1	14	TRBJ2-7	TRBD1	CSAPSGTGGAEQYF	TGCAGTGCACCCTCGGGGACAGGGGGCGCCGAGCAGTACTTC
many	TRBV11-3	16	TRBJ1-6	-	CASSSSPMAFHSPLHF	TGTGCCAGCAGCTCTAGCCCGATGGCTTTTCATTCACCCCTCCACTTT
many	TRBV6-5	15	TRBJ2-2	TRBD1	CASSLRTGAGGELFF	TGTGCCAGCAGCCTTCGGACAGGGGCCGGCGGGGAGCTGTTTTTT
many	TRBV6-5	13	TRBJ2-3	-	CASNRGGTDTQYF	TGTGCCAGCAACAGGGGGGGGACAGATACGCAGTATTTT
many	TRBV4-3	13	TRBJ2-7	TRBD1	CASSQADRVEQYF	TGCGCCAGCAGCCAGGCCGACAGGGTCGAGCAGTACTTC
many	TRBV6-1	14	TRBJ1-2	-	CASRATGFHYGYTF	TGTGCCAGCAGAGCAACAGGGTTTCACTATGGCTACACCTTC
many	TRBV28	17	TRBJ2-3	TRBD2	CASSPWTSGDFTDTQYF	TGTGCCAGCAGTCCCTGGACTAGCGGGGATTTCACAGATACGCAGTATTTT
many	TRBV7-9	12	TRBJ1-2	-	CASSFEGYGYTF	TGTGCCAGCAGCTTTGAGGGATATGGCTACACCTTC
many	TRBV5-4	14	TRBJ2-5	-	CASSPDRFQETQYF	TGTGCCAGCAGCCCAGACAGATTCCAAGAGACCCAGTACTTC
many	TRBV14	15	TRBJ2-1	TRBD1	CASSSRDRGLNEQFF	TGTGCCAGCAGTTCCCGGGACAGGGGCCTGAATGAGCAGTTCTTC
medium-sized	TRBV7-9	13	TRBJ1-2	-	CASSLVGRDGYTF	TGTGCCAGCAGCTTAGTGGGACGAGATGGCTACACCTTC
medium-sized	TRBV10-3	14	TRBJ1-2	-	CAILGGSDYYGYTF	TGTGCCATCCTCGGGGGGAGTGATTACTATGGCTACACCTTC
many	TRBV7-9	12	TRBJ1-1	-	CASSPSWGQAFF	TGTGCCAGCAGCCCGTCCTGGGGCCAAGCTTTCTTT
medium-sized	TRBV12-3/TRBV12-4	13	TRBJ1-1	-	CATTKARNTEAFF	TGTGCCACCACAAAGGCCAGGAACACTGAAGCTTTCTTT
few	TRBV11-3	14	TRBJ2-5	-	CASSLGRYQETQYF	TGTGCCAGCAGCTTAGGCCGGTACCAAGAGACCCAGTACTTC
medium-sized	TRBV25-1	14	TRBJ2-1	-	CASRDSKVGIEQFF	TGTGCCAGCAGGGACAGTAAGGTTGGTATTGAGCAGTTCTTC
many	TRBV20-1	14	TRBJ1-6	-	CSARAEPDNSPLHF	TGCAGTGCTAGGGCCGAACCCGATAATTCACCCCTCCACTTT
many	TRBV9	14	TRBJ2-1	-	CASSDKSAYNEQFF	TGTGCCAGCAGCGACAAATCGGCATACAATGAGCAGTTCTTC
many	TRBV20-1	12	TRBJ2-2	TRBD2	CSARGRAGELFF	TGCAGTGCTCGTGGGAGGGCCGGGGAGCTGTTTTTT